Shown below are 25 T cell receptor beta chains from a single sample sequenced in a study of neurological immune-mediated disorders. TCRdb processed the 5' RACE reads anew with MiXCR; each CDR3 protein has one entry. Of about 74,000 distinct CDR3 sequences in the sample, roughly 5.5% were seen once. Material: PBMCs. The origin of the receptors is a man between 18 and 29 years old with multiple sclerosis.

This clonotype was found many times. The chain combines TRBV20-1 with TRBJ1-4; 8 bases are shared with TRBD1. CDR1 DFQATT and CDR2 SNEGSKA come from the germline V gene (reference sequence). CDR3 size: 13 residues. Trimming at V came to 4 bases and at J to 4 bases, leaving 2 bases not matched to a gene. This CDR3 is CSAMGQVNEKLFF. In DNA form, the CDR3 reads TGCAGTGCTATGGGACAGGTTAATGAAAAACTGTTTTTT.

This clonotype has ten or more counts. The chain recombines TRBV6-2 or TRBV6-3 with TRBJ2-7; D is unclear. The CDR3 contains 14 residues. Trimming took 0 bases from V and 1 from J, leaving 7 bases between them. Germline V gene data show CDR1 as MNHEY and CDR2 as SVGEGT. The CDR3 reads CASSYSGISYEQYF. CDR3 bases: TGTGCCAGCAGTTACTCGGGGATTTCCTACGAGCAGTACTTC.

In the case of this clonotype: The junction shows a germline mismatch at one end, possibly a read error. The genes are TRBV28 and TRBJ1-5, with D possibly TRBD1 on 6 matching bases. The germline V gene encodes CDR1 MDHEN and CDR2 SYDVKM. CDR3 length equals 14 residues. The CDR3 is CASSPQTGIQPQNF. The CDR3 region has the DNA TGTGCCAGCAGTCCCCAAACAGGGATTCAGCCCCAGAATTTT. Full variable domain (outside the CDR3, taken from reference TRBV28 and TRBJ1-5): DVKVTQSSRYLVKRTGEKVFLECVQDMDHENMFWYRQDPGLGLRLIYFSYDVKMKEKGDIPEGYSVSREKKERFSLILESASTNQTSMYLCASSPQTGIQPQNFGDGTRLSIL.

In this sample, this clonotype turned up many times. V usage is TRBV5-1 and J usage is TRBJ1-1; D possibly corresponds to TRBD1 (5 bases). CDR1 SGHRS and CDR2 YFSETQ come from the germline V gene. The V end lost 4 bases, the J end lost 6 bases, and 16 bases lay between the germline ends. The CDR3 totals 14 residues. The CDR3 sequence: CASSVEGLGAEAFF. As DNA, the CDR3 is TGCGCCAGCAGCGTGGAGGGGCTAGGGGCTGAAGCTTTCTTT.

This clonotype was counted ten times or more. V and J are TRBV20-1 and TRBJ2-1, with 8 bases that match TRBD2. The CDR3 loop spans 16 amino acids. V was clipped by 5 bases and J by 6 bases; unmatched bases: 15. Germline lookup yields CDR1 DFQATT and CDR2 SNEGSKA (reference sequence). CDR3 bases: TGCAGTGCTGGGACCAGGGGAGCCGGGACTAGCAATGAGCAGTTCTTC. Translating gives CSAGTRGAGTSNEQFF.

Comment on this clonotype: A much more abundant neighbour one base away suggests this may be a read error. The chain has TRBV5-1 and TRBJ1-5; D unclear. The germline V and J ends were trimmed by 0 bases and 7 bases, with 11 bases remaining between them. The CDR3 runs 14 residues. Germline CDR1 SGHRS, CDR2 YFSETQ. This CDR3 reads CASSLGKGEQPQHF. The CDR3, as DNA: TGCGCCAGCAGCTTGGGAAAGGGAGAGCAGCCCCAGCATTTT.

The chain recombines TRBV7-8 with TRBJ2-3; the D gene is possibly TRBD2 (6 bases). Germline V CDR1 and CDR2: SGHVS, FQNEAQ. Trimming cost V 7 bases and J 2 bases, with 19 bases left between them. CDR3 size: 16 residues. The CDR3 region has the DNA TGTGCCAGCACTTCACCCAGGCGGGGCATCACAGATACGCAGTATTTT. Its translation is CASTSPRRGITDTQYF. Full variable domain (missing parts from reference TRBV7-8 and TRBJ2-3): GAGVSQSPRYKVAKRGQDVALRCDPISGHVSLFWYQQALGQGPEFLTYFQNEAQLDKSGLPSDRFFAERPEGSVSTLKIQRTQQEDSAVYLCASTSPRRGITDTQYFGPGTRLTVL.

This clonotype was picked up many times. The chain joins TRBV12-3 or TRBV12-4 to TRBJ2-3; possible D gene TRBD2, 6 bases. The CDR3 is made up of 17 amino acids. The V and J ends lost 4 bases and 1 base respectively, with 18 bases between them. The CDR3 sequence is CASSSPKPGTGTDTQYF. The CDR3, as DNA: TGTGCCAGCAGTTCTCCTAAACCTGGGACTGGCACAGATACGCAGTATTTT.

In this sample, this clonotype turned up many times. The rearrangement links TRBV12-3 or TRBV12-4 to TRBJ1-2; no definite D call. Deletions cut 10 bases from V and 8 bases from J, with 26 bases between. The length of the CDR3 is 15 residues. Here the CDR3 reads CATRTRSLRSGGYTF. In DNA form, the CDR3 reads TGTGCCACCCGTACCCGTAGCCTGCGTTCTGGGGGCTACACCTTC.

This clonotype was detected a few times. A clone one base away is much larger, so this may be a read error. The CDR3 DNA is TGCAGTGCTAGAAGGGCCGTCCAAAAAATTCAGTACTTC. Translated, it gives CSARRAVQKIQYF. The rearrangement uses TRBV20-1 and TRBJ2-4; D gene unclear. CDR1 and CDR2 (germline): DFQATT, SNEGSKA (reference sequence). The CDR3 is 13 amino acids.

On this clonotype: Being one base from a much bigger clone, this may be a read error. The V and J genes are TRBV12-3 or TRBV12-4 and TRBJ2-7; tentative D call: TRBD1 (5 bases). This CDR3 has 13 amino acids. V lost 6 bases to trimming and J lost 0 bases, with 9 bases between them. CDR3 loop: CASSAGISYEQYF. CDR3 nucleotides: TGTGCCAGCAGCGCAGGGATCTCCTACGAGCAGTACTTC.

This clonotype occurred many times. The V gene is TRBV5-1, the J gene TRBJ2-5, with TRBD2 matching 10 bases. The CDR3 consists of 14 residues. Germline V gene data show CDR1 as SGHRS and CDR2 as YFSETQ. V trimming: 0 bases; J trimming: 4 bases; junction bases outside the gene matches: 0. As DNA, the CDR3 is TGCGCCAGCAGCTTGGAGCGGGAGGGAGAGACCCAGTACTTC. As protein: CASSLEREGETQYF.

The table lists this clonotype with many counts. The chain links TRBV27 to TRBJ2-3; 12 bases line up with TRBD2. The CDR3 length is 17 residues. The germline V gene has CDR1 MNHEY and CDR2 SMNVEV (reference sequence). Trimming cost V 5 bases and J 8 bases; bases outside gene matches: 14. The CDR3 sequence: CASSPVSGLAGLSTQYF. DNA of the CDR3: TGTGCCAGCAGTCCCGTCTCCGGACTAGCGGGACTAAGTACGCAGTATTTT.

This clonotype was detected ten times or more. The V call is TRBV5-6, the J call TRBJ2-2, with a weak D call TRBD2 (6 bases). The CDR3 runs to 16 residues. Looked up from germline, CDR1 is SGHDT and CDR2 is YYEEEE. V was trimmed by 4 bases and J by 2 bases, leaving 15 bases between them. The CDR3 sequence: CASSRTSRVNTGELFF. The DNA for the CDR3 is TGTGCCAGCAGCCGCACTAGCCGAGTTAACACCGGGGAGCTGTTTTTT.

This clonotype was observed many times. The rearrangement links TRBV3-1 to TRBJ1-5; D is uncertain. CDR1 and CDR2 (germline): LGHDT, YNNKEL (reference sequence). The CDR3 extends over 13 amino acids. The CDR3 here is CAAGPRTDQPQHF. CDR3 bases: TGTGCGGCGGGCCCTCGGACGGATCAGCCCCAGCATTTT.

This clonotype was observed at least ten times. A junction end diverges from the germline sequence, so it may reflect a read error. V and J are TRBV5-5 and TRBJ1-5; 8 bases line up with TRBD1. Germline-derived CDR1 and CDR2 are SGHKS and YYEKEE (reference sequence). The CDR3 totals 14 residues. DNA for the CDR3: TGTGCCAGCAGCCCAGGACAGGGCGGTCAGCCCCAGAATTTT. Translated: CASSPGQGGQPQNF.

V is TRBV3-1 and J is TRBJ2-7; D might be TRBD2 (6 bases). Germline assignment: CDR1 LGHDT and CDR2 YNNKEL (reference sequence). The CDR3 has 14 residues. The ends were cut back, 3 bases at V and 5 bases at J, with 14 bases in the middle. DNA for the CDR3: TGTGCCAGCAGCCAGGGAGGAAGGGAGAACGAGCAGTACTTC. Translation gives CASSQGGRENEQYF.

This clonotype was seen ten or more times. The germline gene is not matched at one end of the junction; a read error may be the cause. The chain couples TRBV7-7 to TRBJ2-1, with a weak D call TRBD2 (5 bases). Germline CDR1 and CDR2: SSHAT and FNYEAQ (reference sequence). The CDR3 sequence is 15 residues long. The DNA of the CDR3 is TGTGCTAGCAGCTTTAAGTACGGACTGGGCAATGAGCAGTTCTTC. Its translation: CASSFKYGLGNEQFF.

Ten or more counts support this clonotype. The V and J genes are TRBV6-5 and TRBJ1-1, with D unclear. Germline-derived CDR1 and CDR2 are MNHEY and SVGAGI. CDR3 length equals 15 residues. V was pared by 0 bases and J by 0 bases, with 8 bases between. The CDR3 region is CASSYSGRVNTEAFF. Written as DNA, the CDR3 is TGTGCCAGCAGTTACTCGGGGAGAGTGAACACTGAAGCTTTCTTT.

This clonotype showed up many times. The chain recombines TRBV7-2 with TRBJ2-7; 10 bases are shared with TRBD1. Germline V gene sequence: CDR1 SGHTA, CDR2 FQGNSA. Losses at the gene ends were 5 bases for V and 3 bases for J; bases not matched to a gene: 7. This CDR3 has 15 residues. CDR3 sequence (DNA): TGTGCCAGCAGCCGGGGGGGACAGGGGAACTACGAGCAGTACTTC. This codes for CASSRGGQGNYEQYF.

In this sample, this clonotype turned up many times. The chain is built from TRBV4-2 and TRBJ1-1, with D uncertain. Germline assignment: CDR1 LGHNA and CDR2 YNFKEQ. The CDR3 is 17 residues long. V lost 0 bases, J lost 0 bases, and 14 bases lay in between. The CDR3 region is CASSQETAGSMNTEAFF. The CDR3 DNA reads as TGTGCCAGCAGCCAAGAAACGGCAGGTTCGATGAACACTGAAGCTTTCTTT.

At least ten counts were recorded for this clonotype. This sequence joins TRBV3-1 and TRBJ1-1; perhaps TRBD1 as D (5 bases). This CDR3 is built from 13 residues. Germline CDR1 reads LGHDT; CDR2 reads YNNKEL (reference sequence). Trimming removed 7 bases at V and 3 bases at J, with 12 bases between. As DNA, the CDR3 is TGTGCCAGCACCTGGGGAGGGGACACTGAAGCTTTCTTT. The encoded protein is CASTWGGDTEAFF. Using reference TRBV3-1 and TRBJ1-1 for the parts outside the CDR3, the full variable domain is DTAVSQTPKYLVTQMGNDKSIKCEQNLGHDTMYWYKQDSKKFLKIMFSYNNKELIINETVPNRFSPKSPDKAHLNLHINSLELGDSAVYFCASTWGGDTEAFFGQGTRLTVV.

The table lists this clonotype with many counts. The junction differs from germline at one of its ends, possibly a read error. The rearrangement links TRBV20-1 to TRBJ1-6; the D gene is possibly TRBD1 (5 bases). Per germline, CDR1 DFQATT and CDR2 SNEGSKA (reference sequence). The CDR3 loop spans 16 amino acids. The CDR3 DNA follows: TGCAGTGCTAGAGATCTAAGACAGTGGGGGACTTCACCCCTCAACTTT. This codes for CSARDLRQWGTSPLNF.

This clonotype was recorded many times. The rearrangement joins TRBV12-3 or TRBV12-4 to TRBJ1-2, with 7 nucleotides matching TRBD1. J gave up 9 bases and V 5 bases, and 6 bases lay outside the gene matches. This CDR3 is built from 12 residues. CDR3 bases: TGTGCCAGCAGTGGGAGGGGGCTTAGCTACACCTTC. Its protein product is CASSGRGLSYTF.

This clonotype was seen ten or more times. The genes are TRBV20-1 and TRBJ2-6, with TRBD1 matching over 7 bases. The CDR3 spans 16 residues. Unmatched junction bases numbered 5, after V lost 3 bases and J lost 0 bases. The germline V gene has CDR1 DFQATT and CDR2 SNEGSKA (reference sequence). The CDR3 is CSASRDSFSGANVLTF. CDR3 nucleotide sequence: TGCAGTGCTAGTCGGGACAGCTTCTCTGGGGCCAACGTCCTGACTTTC.